The clone carrying this T cell receptor beta chain was counted a few times. V trimming: 1 base; J trimming: 2 bases; junction bases outside the gene matches: 16. Germline CDR1 is MDHEN and CDR2 is SYDVKM. CDR3 length: 19 residues. The sample comes from a study of cytomegalovirus exposure and HLA in healthy donors. Across the whole study: Of around 400 genotyped donors, more than 75% grouped in the Caucasian-associated ancestry cluster.

The PCR was carried out with 60 Vbeta primers and 13 Jbeta primers. Authors' data handling: As a later analysis found, there were 78 million or so unique TCR beta chains, of which roughly 11 million were shared. The method was immunoSEQ multiplex PCR; TCRdb's version includes in-frame clones alone and lacks a portion of them. That table supplies the V and J calls and clone size; D and trimming were determined from the DNA. The sample lists over 100,000 clones; 70% to 75% were seen once. Despite likely unrecorded immune exposures, the donors were nominally healthy at the time of sampling. The specimen was PBMCs. This rearrangement joins TRBV28 to TRBJ1-2; 7 nucleotides match TRBD1. The origin of this receptor is a male donor in good health and CMV-seronegative. The CDR3 DNA reads as TGTGCCAGCAGTTTATTTGCGTCCGGACAGGAACCCAACAACTATGGCTACACCTTC. It yields the protein CASSLFASGQEPNNYGYTF.